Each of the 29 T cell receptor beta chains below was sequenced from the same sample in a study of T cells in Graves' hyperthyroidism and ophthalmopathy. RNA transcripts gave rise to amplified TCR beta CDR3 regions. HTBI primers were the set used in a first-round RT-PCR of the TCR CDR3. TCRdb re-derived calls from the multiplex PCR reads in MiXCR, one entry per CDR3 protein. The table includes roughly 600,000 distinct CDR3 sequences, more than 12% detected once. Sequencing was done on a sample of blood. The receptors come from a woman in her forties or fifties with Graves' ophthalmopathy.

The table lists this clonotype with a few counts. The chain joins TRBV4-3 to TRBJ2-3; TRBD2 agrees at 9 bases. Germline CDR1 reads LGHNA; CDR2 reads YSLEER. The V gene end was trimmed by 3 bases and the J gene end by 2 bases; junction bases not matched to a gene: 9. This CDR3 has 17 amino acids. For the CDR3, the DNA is TGCGCCAGCAGCCAGGGAGTGAGCGGGAGGATCACAGATACGCAGTATTTT. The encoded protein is CASSQGVSGRITDTQYF.

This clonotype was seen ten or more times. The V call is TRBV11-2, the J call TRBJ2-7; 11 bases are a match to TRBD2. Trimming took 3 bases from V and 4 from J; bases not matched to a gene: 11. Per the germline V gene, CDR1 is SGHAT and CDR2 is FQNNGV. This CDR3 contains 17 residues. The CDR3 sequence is CASSFPDPGLAAYEQYF. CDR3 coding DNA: TGTGCCAGCAGCTTTCCTGATCCGGGACTAGCGGCTTACGAGCAGTACTTC.

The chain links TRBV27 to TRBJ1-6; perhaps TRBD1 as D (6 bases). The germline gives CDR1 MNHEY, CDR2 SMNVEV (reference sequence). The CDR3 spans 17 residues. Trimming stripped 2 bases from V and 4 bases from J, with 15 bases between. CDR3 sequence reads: CASSLESPGAYNSPLHF. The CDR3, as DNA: TGTGCCAGCAGTTTAGAGTCCCCAGGGGCTTATAATTCACCCCTCCACTTT.

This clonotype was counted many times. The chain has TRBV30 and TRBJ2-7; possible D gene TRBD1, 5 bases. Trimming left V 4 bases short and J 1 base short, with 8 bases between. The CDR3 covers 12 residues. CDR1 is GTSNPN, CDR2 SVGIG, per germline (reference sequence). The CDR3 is CAWTRDSYEQYF. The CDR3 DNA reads TGTGCCTGGACCAGGGATTCCTACGAGCAGTACTTC.

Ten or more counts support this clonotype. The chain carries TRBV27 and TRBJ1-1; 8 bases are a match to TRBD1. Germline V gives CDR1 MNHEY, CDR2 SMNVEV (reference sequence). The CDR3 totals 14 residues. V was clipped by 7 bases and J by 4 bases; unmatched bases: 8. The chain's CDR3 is CASISWTGSTEAFF. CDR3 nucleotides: TGTGCCAGCATCTCTTGGACAGGGAGCACTGAAGCTTTCTTT.

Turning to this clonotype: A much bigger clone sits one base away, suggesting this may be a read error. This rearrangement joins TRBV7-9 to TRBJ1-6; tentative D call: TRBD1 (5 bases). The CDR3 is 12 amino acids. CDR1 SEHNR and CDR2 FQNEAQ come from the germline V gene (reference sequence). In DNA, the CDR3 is TGTACCAGCAGCCCAGGGCTTTCACCCCTCCACTTT. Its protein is CTSSPGLSPLHF.

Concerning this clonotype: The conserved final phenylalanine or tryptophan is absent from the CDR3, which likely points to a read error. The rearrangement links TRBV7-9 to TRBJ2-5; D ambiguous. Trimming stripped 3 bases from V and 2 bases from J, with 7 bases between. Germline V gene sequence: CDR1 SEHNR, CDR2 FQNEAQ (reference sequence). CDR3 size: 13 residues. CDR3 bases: TGTGCCAGCAGCTTTTGGGTACAAGAGACCCAGTACCTC. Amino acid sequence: CASSFWVQETQYL.

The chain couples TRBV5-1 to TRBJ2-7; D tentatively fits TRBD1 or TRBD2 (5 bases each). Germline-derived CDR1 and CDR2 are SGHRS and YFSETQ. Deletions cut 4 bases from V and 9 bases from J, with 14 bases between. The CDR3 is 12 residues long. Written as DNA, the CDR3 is TGCGCCAGCAGCGGGACGGGGTCGGGGCAGTACTTC. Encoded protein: CASSGTGSGQYF.

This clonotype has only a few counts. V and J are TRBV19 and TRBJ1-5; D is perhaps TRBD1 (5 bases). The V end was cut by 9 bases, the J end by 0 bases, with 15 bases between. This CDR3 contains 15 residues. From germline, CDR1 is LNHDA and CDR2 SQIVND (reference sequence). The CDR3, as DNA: TGTGCCAGCCGGGACCTCGGAAATAGCAATCAGCCCCAGCATTTT. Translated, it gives CASRDLGNSNQPQHF.

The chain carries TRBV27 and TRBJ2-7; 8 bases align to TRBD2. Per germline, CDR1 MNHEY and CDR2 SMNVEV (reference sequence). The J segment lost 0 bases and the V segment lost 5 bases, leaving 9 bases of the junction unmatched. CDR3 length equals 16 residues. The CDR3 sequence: CASSTNSGTSSYEQYF. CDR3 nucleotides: TGTGCCAGCAGTACGAATAGCGGGACCTCCTCCTACGAGCAGTACTTC.

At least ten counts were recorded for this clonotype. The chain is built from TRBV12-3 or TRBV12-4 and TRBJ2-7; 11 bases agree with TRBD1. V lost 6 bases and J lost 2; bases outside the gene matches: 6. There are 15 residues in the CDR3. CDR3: CASSHSGQGAYEQYF. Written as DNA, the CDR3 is TGTGCCAGCAGCCATTCGGGACAGGGGGCCTACGAGCAGTACTTC.

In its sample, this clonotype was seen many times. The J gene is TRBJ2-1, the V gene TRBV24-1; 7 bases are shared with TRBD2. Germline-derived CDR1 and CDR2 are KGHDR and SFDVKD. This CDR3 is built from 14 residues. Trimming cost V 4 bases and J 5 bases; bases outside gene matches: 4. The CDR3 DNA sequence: TGTGCCACCAGTGAGCTGACTAGCAACAATGAGCAGTTCTTC. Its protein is CATSELTSNNEQFF.

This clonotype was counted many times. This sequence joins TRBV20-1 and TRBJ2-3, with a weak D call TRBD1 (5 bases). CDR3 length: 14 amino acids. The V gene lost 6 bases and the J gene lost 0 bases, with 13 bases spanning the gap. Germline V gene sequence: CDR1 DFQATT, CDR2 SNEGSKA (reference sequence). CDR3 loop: CSAIKGPSTDTQYF. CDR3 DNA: TGCAGTGCCATTAAGGGGCCTAGCACAGATACGCAGTATTTT.

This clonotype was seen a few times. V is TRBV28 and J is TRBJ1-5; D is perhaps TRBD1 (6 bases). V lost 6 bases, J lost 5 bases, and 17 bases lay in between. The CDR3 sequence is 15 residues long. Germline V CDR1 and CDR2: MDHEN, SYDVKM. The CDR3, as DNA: TGTGCCAGCAGAGATACAGGGAATCGAGATCAGCCCCAGCATTTT. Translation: CASRDTGNRDQPQHF.

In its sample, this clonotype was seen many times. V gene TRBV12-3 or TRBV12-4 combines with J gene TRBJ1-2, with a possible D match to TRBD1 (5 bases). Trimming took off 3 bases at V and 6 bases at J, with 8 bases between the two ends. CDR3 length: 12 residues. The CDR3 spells CASSLGRDGYTF. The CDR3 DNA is TGTGCCAGCAGTTTGGGCAGGGATGGCTACACCTTC.

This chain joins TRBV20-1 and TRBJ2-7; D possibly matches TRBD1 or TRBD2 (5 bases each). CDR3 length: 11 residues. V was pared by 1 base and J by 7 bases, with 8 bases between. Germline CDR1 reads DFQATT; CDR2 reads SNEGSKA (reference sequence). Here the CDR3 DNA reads TGCAGTGCTAGAGCTGGGGGAGAGCAGTACTTC. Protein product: CSARAGGEQYF.

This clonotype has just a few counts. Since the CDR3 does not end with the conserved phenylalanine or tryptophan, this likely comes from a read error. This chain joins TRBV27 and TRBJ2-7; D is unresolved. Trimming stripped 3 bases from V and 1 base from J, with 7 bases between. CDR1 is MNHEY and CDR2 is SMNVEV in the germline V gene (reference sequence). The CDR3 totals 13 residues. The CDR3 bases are TGTGCCAGCAGTTTTGGCGTGTCCTACGAGCAGTACCTC. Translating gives CASSFGVSYEQYL.

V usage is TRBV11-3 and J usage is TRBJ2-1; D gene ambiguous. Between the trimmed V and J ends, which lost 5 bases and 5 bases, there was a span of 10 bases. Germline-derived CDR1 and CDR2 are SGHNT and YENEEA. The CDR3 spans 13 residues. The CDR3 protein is CASSRNHNNEQFF. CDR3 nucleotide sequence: TGTGCCAGCAGCCGCAATCACAACAATGAGCAGTTCTTC.

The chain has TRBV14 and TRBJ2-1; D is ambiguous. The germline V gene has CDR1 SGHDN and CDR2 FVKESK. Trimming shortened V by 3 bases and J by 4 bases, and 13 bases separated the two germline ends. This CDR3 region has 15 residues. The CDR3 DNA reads TGTGCCAGCAGCCAGCGTAGCAAAGTGTACAATGAGCAGTTCTTC. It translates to CASSQRSKVYNEQFF.

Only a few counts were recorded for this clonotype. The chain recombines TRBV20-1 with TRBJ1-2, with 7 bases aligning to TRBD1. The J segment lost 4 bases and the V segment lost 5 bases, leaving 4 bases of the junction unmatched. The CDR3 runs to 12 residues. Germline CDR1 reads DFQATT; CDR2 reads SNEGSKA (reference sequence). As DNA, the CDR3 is TGCAGTGCTGTGACAGGGCTCTATGGCTACACCTTC. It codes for CSAVTGLYGYTF.

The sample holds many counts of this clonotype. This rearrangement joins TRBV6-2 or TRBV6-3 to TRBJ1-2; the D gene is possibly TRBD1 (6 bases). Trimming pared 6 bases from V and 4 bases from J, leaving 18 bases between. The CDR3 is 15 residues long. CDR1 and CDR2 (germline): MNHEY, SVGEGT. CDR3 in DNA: TGTGCCAGCAGACGTCCGGGACAAGCCGGCTATGGCTACACCTTC. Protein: CASRRPGQAGYGYTF.

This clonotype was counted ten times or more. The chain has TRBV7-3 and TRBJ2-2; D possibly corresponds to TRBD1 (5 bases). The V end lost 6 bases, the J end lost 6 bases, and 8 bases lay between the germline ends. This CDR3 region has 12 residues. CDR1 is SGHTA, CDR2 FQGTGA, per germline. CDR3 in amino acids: CASSLGAGELFF. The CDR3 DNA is TGTGCCAGCAGTTTAGGGGCCGGGGAGCTGTTTTTT. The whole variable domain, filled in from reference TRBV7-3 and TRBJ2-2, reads GAGVSQTPSNKVTEKGKYVELRCDPISGHTALYWYRQSLGQGPEFLIYFQGTGAADDSGLPNDRFFAVRPEGSVSTLKIQRTERGDSAVYLCASSLGAGELFFGEGSRLTVL.

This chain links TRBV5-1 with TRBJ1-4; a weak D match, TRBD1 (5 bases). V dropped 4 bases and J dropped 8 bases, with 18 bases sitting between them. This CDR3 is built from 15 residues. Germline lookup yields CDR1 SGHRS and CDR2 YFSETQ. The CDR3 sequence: CASSPWDPRGEKLFF. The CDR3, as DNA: TGCGCCAGCAGCCCATGGGACCCACGGGGCGAAAAACTGTTTTTT.

CDR3 residues: CASSPEGVDYNEQFF. CDR3 in DNA: TGTGCCAGCAGTCCCGAGGGGGTGGATTACAATGAGCAGTTCTTC. This chain uses TRBV28 with TRBJ2-1; D possibly corresponds to TRBD1 (6 bases). The CDR3 totals 15 residues. Per the germline V gene, CDR1 is MDHEN and CDR2 is SYDVKM. V lost 5 bases and J lost 4, with 15 bases in between.

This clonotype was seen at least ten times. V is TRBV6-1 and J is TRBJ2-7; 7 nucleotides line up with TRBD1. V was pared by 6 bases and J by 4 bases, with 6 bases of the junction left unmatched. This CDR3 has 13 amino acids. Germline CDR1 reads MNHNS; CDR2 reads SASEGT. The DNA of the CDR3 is TGTGCCAGCAGGAACAGGGGAAGGTACGAGCAGTACTTC. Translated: CASRNRGRYEQYF.

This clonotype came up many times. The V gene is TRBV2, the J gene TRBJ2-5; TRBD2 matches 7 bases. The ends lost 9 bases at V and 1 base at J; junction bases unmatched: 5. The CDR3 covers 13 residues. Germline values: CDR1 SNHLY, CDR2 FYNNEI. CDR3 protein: CASRTGGQETQYF. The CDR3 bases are TGTGCCAGTAGGACGGGGGGCCAAGAGACCCAGTACTTC.

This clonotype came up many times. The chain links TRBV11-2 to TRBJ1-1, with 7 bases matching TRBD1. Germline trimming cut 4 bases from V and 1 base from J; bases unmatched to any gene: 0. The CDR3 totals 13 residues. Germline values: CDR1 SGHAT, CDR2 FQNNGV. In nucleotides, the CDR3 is TGTGCCAGCAGCTCAGGGGGGAACACTGAAGCTTTCTTT. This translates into CASSSGGNTEAFF.

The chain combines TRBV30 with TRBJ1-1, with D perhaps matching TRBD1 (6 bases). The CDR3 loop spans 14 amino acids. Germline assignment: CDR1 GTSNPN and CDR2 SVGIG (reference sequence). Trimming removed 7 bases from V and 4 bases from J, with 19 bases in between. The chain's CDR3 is CASTLGGSVTEAFF. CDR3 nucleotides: TGTGCCTCCACCTTAGGGGGAAGTGTCACTGAAGCTTTCTTT. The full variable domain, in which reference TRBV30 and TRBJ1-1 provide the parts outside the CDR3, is SQTIHQWPATLVQPVGSPLSLECTVEGTSNPNLYWYRQAAGRGLQLLFYSVGIGQISSEVPQNLSASRPQDRQFILSSKKLLLSDSGFYLCASTLGGSVTEAFFGQGTRLTVV.

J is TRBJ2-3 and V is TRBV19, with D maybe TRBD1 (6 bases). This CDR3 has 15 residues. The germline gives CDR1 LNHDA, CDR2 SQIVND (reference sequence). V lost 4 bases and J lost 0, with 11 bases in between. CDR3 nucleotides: TGTGCCAGTAGTACCAGGACAGCAAGCACAGATACGCAGTATTTT. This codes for CASSTRTASTDTQYF.